Reported below is one T cell receptor beta chain. What it binds is unknown. TCRdb reprocessed the multiplex PCR reads via MiXCR and lists one record per CDR3 protein. The sample has around 110,000 distinct CDR3 sequences, less than 40% seen once. This specimen comes from a study of breast tumors, draining lymph nodes, adjacent tissues. General study findings and limits: Data fit most tumor T cells coming from lymph node, expanding in tumor. Tumors had less TCR diversity than lymph nodes, more than nontumor tissue.

Trimming pared 7 bases from V and 3 bases from J, leaving 17 bases between. Germline V gives CDR1 SGDLS, CDR2 YYNGEE. This CDR3 contains 14 residues. The lymph nodes were axillary draining lymph nodes from breast cancer patients. This sequence was found in a female donor with breast cancer. Some clones in this sample may be carry-over from other donors' samples. The chain links TRBV9 to TRBJ2-7; a possible D gene is TRBD1 (5 bases). The sequencing sample was made of axillary lymph node tissue. As DNA, the CDR3 is TGTGCCAGCGTAGGTCTGGCAGGGATCTACGAGCAGTACTTC. It codes for CASVGLAGIYEQYF.